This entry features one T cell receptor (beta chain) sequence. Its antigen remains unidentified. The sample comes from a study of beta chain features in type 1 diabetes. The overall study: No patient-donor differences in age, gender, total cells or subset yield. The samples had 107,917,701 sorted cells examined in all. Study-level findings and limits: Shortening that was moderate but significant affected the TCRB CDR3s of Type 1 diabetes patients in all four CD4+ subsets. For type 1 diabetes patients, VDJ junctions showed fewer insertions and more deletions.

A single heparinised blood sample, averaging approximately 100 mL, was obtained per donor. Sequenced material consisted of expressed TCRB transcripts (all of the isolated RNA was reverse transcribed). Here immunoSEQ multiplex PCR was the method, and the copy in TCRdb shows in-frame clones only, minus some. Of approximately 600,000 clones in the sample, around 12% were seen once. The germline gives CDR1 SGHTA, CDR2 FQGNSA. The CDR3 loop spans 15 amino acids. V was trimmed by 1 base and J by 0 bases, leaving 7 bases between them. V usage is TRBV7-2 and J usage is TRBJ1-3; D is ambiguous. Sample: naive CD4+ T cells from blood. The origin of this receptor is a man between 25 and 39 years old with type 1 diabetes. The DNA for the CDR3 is TGTGCCAGCAGCTTAGAGGTACACTCTGGAAACACCATATATTTT. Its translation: CASSLEVHSGNTIYF.